Sequencing of this T cell receptor (beta chain) was carried out in a study of T cells in Graves' hyperthyroidism and ophthalmopathy (dated by TCRdb to between 2018 and 2020). In terms of the full investigation: A discovery cohort of fewer than 110 patients, 43 with Graves' ophthalmopathy and 57 with stable Graves' hyperthyroidism, was used to find distinguishing TCR V-J signatures. Prospective prediction of ophthalmopathy was tested in an independent validation cohort of 18 to 20 hyperthyroidism patients and 15 to 17 patients who later progressed to ophthalmopathy. The 90 or so discovery patients were randomly split 7:3 into training and test sets. In addition, the study compared T-cell repertoires in thyroid tissue and in blood from six Graves' hyperthyroidism patients. After sampling, hyperthyroidism patients received methimazole starting at 30 mg daily, and ophthalmopathy patients received high-dose intravenous methylprednisolone. TCR Vbeta CDR3 sequencing of roughly 140 peripheral blood samples (approximately 44 ophthalmopathy, 75 or so hyperthyroidism and roughly 17 progressor patients) is reported in the paper.

This clonotype appeared a single time. It has no known antigen specificity. The record has no base qualities; no much larger clone is one base away. One read is thin evidence. The TCR beta CDR3 regions were amplified from RNA transcripts. The TCR CDR3 was subjected to a first round of RT-PCR using the HTBI primer set and the Qiagen OneStep RT-PCR kit. The libraries were constructed in a second round of multiplex PCR and then size-selected and purified. Libraries were sequenced paired-end with 100 bp reads on an Illumina HiSeq2000. Concerning the study's data processing: Raw data were processed with SOAPnuke, discarding reads with adapters, uncalled bases, mean Phred below 15, or no exact constant-primer or identifier match. High-quality paired reads were merged using COPE v1.2.5, and each unique nucleotide sequence was defined as a clonotype. MiTCR v1.1 was used to align clonotypes to the IMGT TRBV, TRBD and TRBJ reference segments. The analysis was restricted to V-J combinations with a frequency above 0.0001, which together covered 99.2% of the repertoires. A TCS score was defined as the ratio of F50 (clonal expansion) to E x V (chaos), with BLOSUM62-based TCRdist applied between CDR3 peptides within each V-J. Welch's t-statistics and random forest reduced just over 500 V-J features to fewer than 15, which were used in a naive Bayes classifier (R e1071). The Morisita-Horn index was used to measure how similar the thyroid and blood repertoires were. TCRdb handled the public reads itself, with Q25 trimming in fastp and clone calling in MiXCR, and kept productive beta chains. Each entry merges the rows of one CDR3 protein and shows their most common DNA and genes. The V and J calls follow TCRdb's processing rather than the paper's. The sample contains tens of thousands of distinct CDR3 sequences, 45% to 65% of them found a single time. The top ten hold about 35% of the sample.

The research as a whole found: Most expanded thyroid clonotypes (frequency above 0.001) were also found in blood, which suggests that blood repertoires may mirror thyroid immune responses. No statistical method was used to fix the sample size in advance, and group allocation was not hidden from the investigators. During validation, the model predicted progression to ophthalmopathy a median of approximately 6.5 months ahead of onset, with around 71% sensitivity and 72.22% specificity. In cross-validation, a model built on a 13 V-J signature told ophthalmopathy apart from stable hyperthyroidism with over 85% sensitivity and roughly 83% specificity, and in testing the same model reached 80%/75%.

V is shortened by 5 bases, J by 2 bases, and the region joining them spans 7 bases. The CDR3 starts with the cysteine, ends with the phenylalanine, and has 14 residues. Just CDR3 DNA is preserved here, 42 bases in frame from base 1. Stable Graves' hyperthyroidism was defined as the absence of progression to ophthalmopathy over 18 months of follow-up. Hyperthyroidism patients were newly diagnosed, had a disease duration of under 2 months, and were aged 18 to 65 years. Patients with uncontrolled infections, other autoimmune diseases, pregnancy or lactation were excluded. Diagnoses relied on clinical symptoms, serum thyroxine and TRAb, thyroid ultrasound and orbital computed tomography. Total RNA was extracted with Trizol reagent, and quality was checked on an Agilent 2100 Bioanalyzer.

Recombination joined TRBV12-3 or TRBV12-4 with TRBJ2-6; a tentative D call is TRBD1 (6 bases match). Material: peripheral blood or thyroid tissue (not recorded which). The TCR sequence derives from a man aged 18 to 35 with Graves' hyperthyroidism. In nucleotide form, the sequence is TGTGCCAGCAGTCAGGGGCCTGGGGCCAACGTCCTGACTTTC. This codes for CASSQGPGANVLTF.